The 4 T cell receptor beta chains listed next were all sequenced from one sample in a study of blood T cell repertoires in COVID-19. Repertoires were generated with immunoSEQ multiplex PCR, while TCRdb's copy carries only in-frame clones and drops some. The table includes 200,000 to 300,000 clones, about 89% detected once. The sequencing sample was made of PBMCs or T cells enriched from blood (not recorded which). These receptors came from a woman younger than 35 who had recovered from COVID-19.

The chain carries TRBV3-1 (or the pseudogene TRBV3-2) and TRBJ2-5; tentative D call: TRBD1 (6 bases). Trimming took 3 bases from V and 2 from J, leaving 19 bases between them. Germline CDR1 and CDR2: LGHDT and YNNKEL (reference sequence). CDR3 size: 17 residues. The CDR3 loop reads CASSHFTGTTQQETQYF. In nucleotides, the CDR3 is TGTGCCAGCAGCCATTTTACCGGGACAACTCAGCAAGAGACCCAGTACTTC.

This chain joins TRBV4-1 and TRBJ2-7; 8 bases fit TRBD1. Germline V gene data show CDR1 as MGHRA and CDR2 as YSYEKL. CDR3 length: 15 residues. With 4 bases clipped from V and 3 bases from J, the junction kept 8 bases outside the gene matches. In nucleotides, the CDR3 is TGCGCCAGCAGCCGACCGGGACAGGTCGACTACGAGCAGTACTTC. Protein product: CASSRPGQVDYEQYF.

The V gene is TRBV6-1, the J gene TRBJ1-4; 11 bases map to TRBD1. J lost 4 bases, V lost 3 bases, and 4 bases had no gene match. The germline V gene has CDR1 MNHNS and CDR2 SASEGT. The CDR3 has 16 residues. The CDR3, as DNA: TGTGCCAGCAGTGAGGACAGGGGGCGCATTAATGAAAAACTGTTTTTT. It codes for CASSEDRGRINEKLFF.

The chain uses TRBV13 and TRBJ2-3; TRBD1 matches at 12 bases. The CDR3 loop spans 15 amino acids. The V gene's germline CDR1 is PRHDT and CDR2 FYEKMQ (reference sequence). Trimming cost V 6 bases and J 6 bases; bases outside gene matches: 7. The DNA for the CDR3 is TGTGCCAGCAGGTCGTCCGGGACAGGGGGCGATACGCAGTATTTT. Translating it yields CASRSSGTGGDTQYF.